Below, one T cell receptor (beta chain) is given with its context. TCRdb's copy holds only in-frame clones and misses some; the assay was immunoSEQ multiplex PCR. This sample has fewer than 1.4 million clones, with 70% to 80% found just once. Germline V gives CDR1 SGDLS, CDR2 YYNGEE. Losses at the gene ends were 1 base for V and 5 bases for J; bases not matched to a gene: 5. The CDR3 has 15 residues. The sample originates from a study of shared clonotypes between healthy human individuals. Turning to the study itself: Contributing individuals were two females and three males aged 18 to 49.

The J gene is TRBJ2-1, the V gene TRBV9, with 8 nucleotides matching TRBD2. The specimen sequenced was memory CD4+ T cells from PBMCs. The subset is: CD45RA-negative fraction. The origin of this receptor is a man aged 18 to 30 in good health. Some clones in this sample may be carry-over from other donors' samples. DNA of the CDR3: TGTGCCAGCAGCGTACGGACTAGCCTGAACAATGAGCAGTTCTTC. Translation gives CASSVRTSLNNEQFF.